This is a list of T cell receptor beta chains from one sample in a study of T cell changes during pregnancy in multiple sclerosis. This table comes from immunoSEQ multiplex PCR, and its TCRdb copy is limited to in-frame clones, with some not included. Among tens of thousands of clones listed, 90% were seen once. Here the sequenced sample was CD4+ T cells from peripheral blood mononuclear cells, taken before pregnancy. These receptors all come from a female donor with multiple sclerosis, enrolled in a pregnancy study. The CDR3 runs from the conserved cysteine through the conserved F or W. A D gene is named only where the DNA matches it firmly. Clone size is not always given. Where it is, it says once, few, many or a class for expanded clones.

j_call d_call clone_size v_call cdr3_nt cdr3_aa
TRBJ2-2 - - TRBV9 TGTGCCAGCAGCCGCAGGGGTCCGAACACCGGGGAGCTGTTTTTT CASSRRGPNTGELFF
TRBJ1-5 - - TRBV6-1 TGTGCCAGCAGTGTGGGGGGGAGTGGTTTGAGGCCCCAGCATTTT CASSVGGSGLRPQHF
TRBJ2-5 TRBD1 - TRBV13 TGTGCCAGCAGCCCGGGACAGGGTAAAGGGGAGACCCAGTACTTC CASSPGQGKGETQYF
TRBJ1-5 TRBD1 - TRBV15 TGTGCCACCAGCAGAGATCTGAGGACAGGGGGTAGGAGCGACAATCAGCCCCAGCATTTT CATSRDLRTGGRSDNQPQHF
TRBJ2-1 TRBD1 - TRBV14 TGTGCCAGCAGCAAACAGGGGGCGGGTGGTGAGCAGTTCTTC CASSKQGAGGEQFF
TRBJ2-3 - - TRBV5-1 TGCGCCAGCAGCTTCCAGGGGTCTAGCACAGATACGCAGTATTTT CASSFQGSSTDTQYF
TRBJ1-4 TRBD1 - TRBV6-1 TGTGCCAGCAGGCAGGGGACAGGCGGCTCAAAACTGTTTTTT CASRQGTGGSKLFF
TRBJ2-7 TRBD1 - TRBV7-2 TGTGCCAGCAGCTTGGACGGGACAGGGATCGAGCAGTACTTC CASSLDGTGIEQYF
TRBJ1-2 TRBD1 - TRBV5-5 TGTGCCAGCAGCCTAGCCTCGGGGACAGGGGGCGGCTACACCTTC CASSLASGTGGGYTF
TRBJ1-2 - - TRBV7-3 TGTGCCAACCGGGACTTGGGAATTAACTATGGCTACACCTTC CANRDLGINYGYTF
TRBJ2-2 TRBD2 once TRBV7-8 TGTGCCAGCAGCTTAAGAGGGCTAGCGGGAGGCACCGGGGAGCTGTTTTTT CASSLRGLAGGTGELFF
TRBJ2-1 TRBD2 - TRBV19 TGTGCCAGTAGTATCCCAACTAGCGGGAGGGCCGGTGAGCAGTTCTTC CASSIPTSGRAGEQFF
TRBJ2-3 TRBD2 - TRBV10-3 TGTGCCATCAGGGGGAGGGTTAGCACAGATACGCAGTATTTT CAIRGRVSTDTQYF
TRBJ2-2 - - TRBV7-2 TGTGCCAGCAGCTTAGCCACAAACACCGGGGAGCTGTTTTTT CASSLATNTGELFF
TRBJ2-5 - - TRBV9 TGTGCCAGCAGCACCGGGGACAGCCGGGGAGGAGAGACCCAGTACTTC CASSTGDSRGGETQYF
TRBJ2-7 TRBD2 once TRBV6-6 TGTGCCAGCAGCCTGACTAGCGGGTACGAGCAGTACTTC CASSLTSGYEQYF